This TCR beta chain emerged from a study of shared clonotypes between healthy human individuals. About the study: Serving as donors were two women and a few men, whose ages spanned 18 to 49.

About this clone itself: Its antigen is still unknown.

Donors were healthy HIV-negative adults without recent acute infections or vaccinations. General study points: Sequencing depth was expected to affect clonotype sharing among donors.

TCRdb keeps only in-frame clones here, not all; method: immunoSEQ multiplex PCR. This table holds roughly 490,000 clones, 76% found once. The receptor was isolated from a woman aged 40-49 years in good health. Some clones in this sample may be carry-over from other donors' samples. Sequencing used PBMCs.

CDR3 bases: TGTGCCAGCAGCTTAGCACCGACGGGGCTTATCTATGGCTACACCTTC. Protein: CASSLAPTGLIYGYTF. J is TRBJ1-2 and V is TRBV7-8, with TRBD1 as a possible D gene (5 bases). Germline loops: CDR1 SGHVS, CDR2 FQNEAQ. The V and J ends lost 0 bases and 4 bases respectively, with 15 bases between them. CDR3 size: 16 residues. Based on the CDR3 plus reference TRBV7-8 and TRBJ1-2, the full variable domain is GAGVSQSPRYKVAKRGQDVALRCDPISGHVSLFWYQQALGQGPEFLTYFQNEAQLDKSGLPSDRFFAERPEGSVSTLKIQRTQQEDSAVYLCASSLAPTGLIYGYTFGSGTRLTVV.